This is a list of T cell receptor beta chains from one sample in a study of cytomegalovirus exposure and HLA in healthy donors. Sequencing used immunoSEQ multiplex PCR; TCRdb keeps in-frame clones, though not all of them. Among about 120,000 clones listed, roughly 70% were seen once. The sequenced sample consisted of PBMCs. The receptor set was obtained from a woman aged 45-65 years in good health and CMV-seropositive. Each CDR3 is given with its conserved first and last residue. D genes are given only for firm matches. Not all rows give a size; the values are once, few, many and, for expanded clones, a class.

>13|.|TRBJ2-5|TRBV29-1|TRBD1
CSVRQGAGETQYF
TGCAGCGTACGTCAGGGGGCCGGAGAGACCCAGTACTTC
>17|.|TRBJ2-5|TRBV11-3|.
CASSSGATGGYGETQYF
TGTGCCAGCAGCTCGGGGGCGACGGGGGGCTACGGAGAGACCCAGTACTTC
>15|few|TRBJ2-7|TRBV11-2|.
CASSLDPGFLGEQYF
TGTGCCAGCAGCTTAGATCCAGGGTTTTTGGGAGAGCAGTACTTC
>16|.|TRBJ2-5|TRBV28|TRBD2
CASSLRTSGRSETQYF
TGTGCCAGCAGTTTACGGACTAGCGGGAGGTCAGAGACCCAGTACTTC
>14|.|TRBJ2-5|TRBV28|TRBD2
CASRLAGVTETQYF
TGTGCCAGCAGGCTAGCGGGAGTGACTGAGACCCAGTACTTC
>18|.|TRBJ1-4|TRBV27|.
CASSPRSPALTTNEKLFF
TGTGCCAGCAGCCCCAGGTCCCCCGCCTTAACAACTAATGAAAAACTGTTTTTT
>14|.|TRBJ1-1|TRBV19|.
CASSKTATNTEAFF
TGTGCCAGTAGTAAGACAGCTACGAACACTGAAGCTTTCTTT
>15|.|TRBJ1-2|TRBV6-1|.
CASSESLATNYGYTF
TGTGCCAGCAGTGAATCTTTGGCAACTAACTATGGCTACACCTTC
>16|.|TRBJ2-7|TRBV7-9|.
CASSPSLAGNSYEQYF
TGTGCCAGCAGCCCCTCCCTTGCGGGGAACTCCTACGAGCAGTACTTC
>15|.|TRBJ1-2|TRBV7-9|.
CASSVRQASNYGYTF
TGTGCCAGCAGCGTACGACAGGCTTCTAACTATGGCTACACCTTC
>14|.|TRBJ2-7|TRBV27|.
CASKRETNTYEQYF
TGTGCCAGCAAAAGGGAGACTAACACCTACGAGCAGTACTTC
>13|few|TRBJ1-2|TRBV7-9|TRBD1
CASSQQGWLGYTF
TGTGCCAGCAGCCAACAGGGGTGGCTCGGCTACACCTTC
>14|.|TRBJ2-1|TRBV28|.
CASSLLGGDNEQFF
TGTGCCAGCAGTTTACTAGGGGGTGACAATGAGCAGTTCTTC
>13|.|TRBJ2-1|TRBV5-4|TRBD2
CASGLAGSNEQFF
TGTGCCAGTGGTCTAGCGGGGAGTAATGAGCAGTTCTTC
>16|once|TRBJ2-2|TRBV7-2|TRBD2
CASSLAGLAGGGELFF
TGTGCCAGCAGCTTAGCCGGACTAGCGGGAGGCGGGGAGCTGTTTTTT
>12|few|TRBJ1-1|TRBV29-1|TRBD1
CSINRGRSEAFF
TGCAGCATAAACAGGGGGCGGTCTGAAGCTTTCTTT
>14|.|TRBJ1-5|TRBV30|TRBD1
CAWSVLQGGQPQHF
TGTGCCTGGAGTGTACTCCAGGGGGGTCAGCCCCAGCATTTT
>13|once|TRBJ2-5|TRBV7-7|.
CASSSGWQETQYF
TGTGCCAGCAGCTCAGGGTGGCAAGAGACCCAGTACTTC
>14|.|TRBJ1-1|TRBV6-5|.
CASIRDSLNTEAFF
TGTGCCAGCATACGCGACAGTCTTAACACTGAAGCTTTCTTT
>13|.|TRBJ1-6|TRBV9|.
CASSVISGPPLHF
TGTGCCAGCAGCGTAATATCAGGGCCACCCCTCCACTTT
>12|.|TRBJ1-2|TRBV28|.
CASSLRDYGYTF
TGTGCCAGCAGTTTGAGGGACTATGGCTACACCTTC
>12|.|TRBJ2-1|TRBV27|TRBD2
CASSSGLAEQFF
TGTGCCAGCAGTTCGGGACTAGCGGAGCAGTTCTTC
>14|once|TRBJ1-5|TRBV6-6|.
CASSWDNSNQPQHF
TGTGCCAGCAGTTGGGACAACAGCAATCAGCCCCAGCATTTT
>15|.|TRBJ1-1|TRBV11-2|.
CASSLVTITSTEAFF
TGTGCCAGCAGCTTAGTTACGATAACGAGCACTGAAGCTTTCTTT
>18|.|TRBJ2-1|TRBV4-2|TRBD2
CASSQDLGLALTYNEQFF
TGTGCCAGCAGCCAAGATCTTGGACTAGCGCTCACCTACAATGAGCAGTTCTTC
>14|.|TRBJ2-7|TRBV7-2|TRBD1
CASNPGQGAGEQYF
TGTGCCAGCAACCCGGGACAGGGGGCAGGCGAGCAGTACTTC
>13|few|TRBJ1-2|TRBV19|TRBD1
CASRTDRTDGYTF
TGTGCCAGTAGAACGGACAGGACGGATGGCTACACCTTC
>15|once|TRBJ2-7|TRBV7-2|TRBD1
CASSLGRTGTYEQYF
TGTGCCAGCAGCTTAGGCCGGACAGGTACCTACGAGCAGTACTTC
>15|.|TRBJ2-3|TRBV21-1|.
CASSKRRGNTDTQYF
TGTGCCAGCAGCAAACGTAGGGGGAACACAGATACGCAGTATTTT
>14|few|TRBJ1-5|TRBV4-3|.
CASSPRGFSQPQHF
TGCGCCAGCAGCCCCCGGGGTTTCAGTCAGCCCCAGCATTTT
>14|.|TRBJ2-7|TRBV9|TRBD2
CASSGLAGSYEQYF
TGTGCCAGCAGCGGGTTAGCGGGTTCCTACGAGCAGTACTTC
>18|.|TRBJ2-1|TRBV4-3|TRBD2
CASSPHPWGTSGRDEQFF
TGCGCCAGCAGCCCCCACCCTTGGGGGACTAGCGGGAGAGATGAGCAGTTCTTC
>18|.|TRBJ2-2|TRBV30|TRBD2
CAWRQTGLAGVNTGELFF
TGTGCCTGGAGGCAGACAGGACTAGCGGGGGTAAACACCGGGGAGCTGTTTTTT
>15|.|TRBJ2-7|TRBV2|.
CASSGESASTYEQYF
TGTGCCAGCAGTGGGGAGAGTGCGAGCACCTACGAGCAGTACTTC
>16|.|TRBJ1-5|TRBV28|TRBD1
CASRTGGFGSNQPQHF
TGTGCCAGCAGGACAGGGGGCTTTGGTAGCAATCAGCCCCAGCATTTT
>13|.|TRBJ1-4|TRBV4-3|TRBD1
CASSQDQGGKLFF
TGCGCCAGCAGCCAAGATCAGGGGGGAAAACTGTTTTTT
>17|.|TRBJ1-5|TRBV15|.
CATSREHQGQGNQPQHF
TGTGCCACCAGCAGGGAACATCAGGGCCAGGGCAATCAGCCCCAGCATTTT
>14|.|TRBJ1-2|TRBV6-5|TRBD1
CASSQNRDSYGYTF
TGTGCCAGCAGTCAGAACAGGGACAGCTATGGCTACACCTTC
>14|.|TRBJ2-2|TRBV29-1|TRBD1
CSVRQGPDTGELFF
TGCAGCGTCCGACAGGGGCCGGACACCGGGGAGCTGTTTTTT
>14|.|TRBJ1-5|TRBV6-1|.
CASSEPAVSQPQHF
TGTGCCAGCAGTGAACCCGCGGTGAGTCAGCCCCAGCATTTT
>17|.|TRBJ2-4|TRBV2|TRBD1
CASSPTGDRGGKNIQYF
TGTGCCAGCAGCCCCACCGGGGACAGGGGTGGCAAAAACATTCAGTACTTC
>15|.|TRBJ2-1|TRBV6-1|TRBD2
CASQGGGRRSGEQFF
TGTGCCAGTCAGGGAGGCGGGAGGAGGTCAGGTGAGCAGTTCTTC
>16|.|TRBJ2-4|TRBV4-1|.
CASSQGLQQGPFSEYF
TGCGCCAGCAGCCAAGGTCTACAACAGGGTCCGTTTAGTGAGTACTTC
>13|few|TRBJ1-2|TRBV19|.
CASTPTGNYGYTF
TGTGCCAGTACTCCGACGGGGAACTATGGCTACACCTTC
>15|.|TRBJ1-1|TRBV4-2|TRBD1
CASSQVGDSGTEAFF
TGTGCCAGCAGCCAAGTTGGGGACAGTGGTACTGAAGCTTTCTTT
>14|.|TRBJ1-1|TRBV18|.
CASSPSTGSTEAFF
TGTGCCAGCTCACCATCTACAGGGAGCACTGAAGCTTTCTTT
>14|.|TRBJ2-1|TRBV28|TRBD2
CASIAGGSYNEQFF
TGTGCCAGCATAGCGGGAGGGTCCTACAATGAGCAGTTCTTC
>13|few|TRBJ1-2|TRBV7-2|.
CASSPSRTDGYTF
TGTGCCAGCAGCCCGAGTCGGACAGATGGCTACACCTTC
>14|.|TRBJ1-1|TRBV10-2|.
CATRDTQMNTEAFF
TGCGCCACCCGCGACACACAAATGAACACTGAAGCTTTCTTT
>14|.|TRBJ1-4|TRBV6-5|.
CASSPNRDTEKLFF
TGTGCCAGCAGCCCCAACAGGGATACTGAAAAACTGTTTTTT
>13|.|TRBJ1-1|TRBV2|.
CASRMGGKTEAFF
TGTGCCAGCAGGATGGGGGGGAAGACTGAAGCTTTCTTT
>16|.|TRBJ2-3|TRBV19|TRBD2
CASSEKSGRASDTQYF
TGTGCCAGTAGTGAAAAAAGCGGGAGGGCCAGTGATACGCAGTATTTT
>16|.|TRBJ2-2|TRBV28|TRBD2
CASSLPRRGGVGELFF
TGTGCCAGCAGTTTACCTCGGCGGGGGGGCGTCGGGGAGCTGTTTTTT